This TCR beta chain was identified in a study of PD-1 blockade in classical Hodgkin lymphoma. Across the study: A 3 mg/kg intravenous dose of nivolumab was received by patients every 2 weeks.

Every patient was affected by relapse after autologous stem cell transplantation, while exposure to brentuximab vedotin was not uniform. Study outcomes and limitations: Reported baseline diversity: healthy donors highest, relapsed/refractory patients lowest. Newly diagnosed patients had diversity similar to the baseline diversity of complete responders. The CD4+ diversity rise by C4D1 was clearest in complete responders.

Comment on this clone: As yet, its antigen is unknown.

The assay was immunoSEQ multiplex PCR, and TCRdb's table has in-frame clones only and misses some. This table has roughly 140,000 clones, 78% appearing once. This CDR3 comprises 15 residues. The input for sequencing was peripheral blood mononuclear cells (PBMCs), taken before the second cycle of nivolumab. The V call is TRBV12-2, the J call TRBJ2-7; the DNA was not compared with TRBD1, the D call given in the table. TRBV12-2 is a listed pseudogene. The TCR sequence derives from a human donor with classical Hodgkin lymphoma. CDR3 region: CASRLVQDSSYEQYF. The CDR3 bases are TGTGCAAGTCGCTTAGTACAGGACAGCTCCTACGAGCAGTACTTC.